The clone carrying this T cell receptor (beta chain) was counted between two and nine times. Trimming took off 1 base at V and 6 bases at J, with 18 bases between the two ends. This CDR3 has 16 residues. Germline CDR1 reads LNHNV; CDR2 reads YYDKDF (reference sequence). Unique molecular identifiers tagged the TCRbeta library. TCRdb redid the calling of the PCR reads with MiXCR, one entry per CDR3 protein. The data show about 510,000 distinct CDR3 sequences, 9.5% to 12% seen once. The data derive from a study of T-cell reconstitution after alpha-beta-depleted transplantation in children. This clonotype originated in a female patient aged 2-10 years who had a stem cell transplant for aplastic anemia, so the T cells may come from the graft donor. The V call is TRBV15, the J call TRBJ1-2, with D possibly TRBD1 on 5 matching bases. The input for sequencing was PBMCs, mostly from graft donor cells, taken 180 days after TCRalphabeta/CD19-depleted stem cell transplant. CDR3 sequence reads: CATSRGGTRGTDGYTF. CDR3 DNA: TGTGCCACCAGCAGAGGGGGTACTCGAGGGACGGATGGCTACACCTTC.